This TCR beta chain was found in a study of vaccination and CD4 T cells after COVID-19. Sequenced with the Oncomine TCR Beta short-read assay was DNA taken from cultured CD4+ T cells. TCRdb used MiXCR to reprocess the PCR reads, holding one entry per CDR3 protein. Altogether under 15,000 distinct CDR3 sequences are present, more than 60% being singletons, with the ten largest covering around a tenth. The germline gives CDR1 KGHDR, CDR2 SFDVKD. The CDR3 spans 14 residues. Trimming stripped 2 bases from V and 5 bases from J, with 12 bases between. Regarding treatment: roughly nine-day PBMC culture with coronavirus spike peptide pools or control peptides (ViraFEST assay). The positive PCR dates, which preceded the US Alpha, Beta and Delta variants, fell between March and December 2020. Isolation of CD4+ T cells by negative selection took place after roughly 10 days of culture. A word on this clonotype: Its cognate antigen is unknown.

Material for sequencing was CD4+ T cells from blood, cultured in vitro. V gene TRBV24-1 combines with J gene TRBJ2-7; tentatively, D is TRBD1 or TRBD2 (5 bases each). This TCR was recovered from a human donor who had recovered from COVID-19. CDR3 DNA sequence: TGTGCCACCAGTGATTCGTCGGGACCTAACGAGCAGTACTTC. Amino acid sequence: CATSDSSGPNEQYF.